The 20 T cell receptor beta chains in this list originate from one sample, sequenced in a study of T-cell reconstitution after alpha-beta-depleted transplantation in children. The TCRbeta library incorporated unique molecular identifiers. TCRdb re-called the PCR reads with MiXCR, one entry per CDR3 protein. Found here are about 500,000 distinct CDR3 sequences, less than 35% of them singletons; the top ten hold 2% to 3%. The material was PBMCs from the stem cell graft donor, obtained from the stem cell graft. The receptors come from a human donor who donated a stem cell graft to a child with aplastic anemia.

J is TRBJ2-1 and V is TRBV5-4, with TRBD2 identical over 7 bases. Looked up from germline, CDR1 is SGHNT and CDR2 is YYREEE (reference sequence). The CDR3 totals 14 residues. Germline trimming cut 1 base from V and 3 bases from J; bases unmatched to any gene: 1. The CDR3 DNA reads as TGTGCCAGCAGCTTGACTAGCGACTACAATGAGCAGTTCTTC. This sequence encodes CASSLTSDYNEQFF.

This sequence joins TRBV12-3 or TRBV12-4 and TRBJ1-2; unclear D gene. V gave up 5 bases and J gave up 6 bases, with 10 bases separating them. The CDR3 length is 12 residues. CDR3 nucleotide sequence: TGTGCCAGCAGTCTCCAGTGGAATGGCTACACCTTC. It specifies CASSLQWNGYTF.

This clonotype was detected a few times. The chain combines TRBV4-3 with TRBJ2-3; possible D gene TRBD2, 5 bases. Trimming took off 0 bases at V and 1 base at J, with 11 bases between the two ends. Germline loops: CDR1 LGHNA, CDR2 YSLEER. This CDR3 has 16 residues. This CDR3 is CASSQDRETGTDTQYF. The CDR3 DNA reads as TGCGCCAGCAGCCAAGATCGGGAAACGGGCACAGATACGCAGTATTTT.

This clonotype has a single count. The chain links TRBV18 to TRBJ1-2; maybe TRBD1 (5 bases). V gave up 4 bases and J gave up 9 bases, with 18 bases separating them. The CDR3 totals 14 residues. Per germline, CDR1 KGHSH and CDR2 LQKENI. This CDR3 is CASSRSRDGPSYTF. The CDR3 DNA reads TGTGCCAGCTCACGAAGTCGGGACGGACCAAGCTACACCTTC.

This clonotype was seen only a few times. V and J are TRBV5-5 and TRBJ2-1; 7 positions match TRBD1. Germline lookup yields CDR1 SGHKS and CDR2 YYEKEE (reference sequence). This CDR3 has 13 residues. With 0 bases clipped from V and 8 bases from J, the junction kept 2 bases outside the gene matches. CDR3 bases: TGTGCCAGCAGCTTGGATGGGACAGATGAGCAGTTCTTC. Amino acids: CASSLDGTDEQFF.

The V gene is TRBV11-3, the J gene TRBJ1-1; D gene unclear. This CDR3 is 14 amino acids long. Germline CDR1 is SGHNT and CDR2 is YENEEA. V shed 6 bases and J shed 1 base, with 12 bases lying between them. CDR3 sequence (DNA): TGTGCCAGCAGTTTGGACGGCCCGAACACTGAAGCTTTCTTT. It yields the protein CASSLDGPNTEAFF.

This clonotype was detected only a few times. The V and J genes are TRBV12-3 or TRBV12-4 and TRBJ1-5; TRBD1 aligns across 8 bases. There are 15 residues in the CDR3. V was pared by 5 bases and J by 2 bases, with 5 bases of the junction left unmatched. As DNA, the CDR3 is TGTGCCAGCAGTCCAACGACAGGGGGCAATCAGCCCCAGCATTTT. Its protein product is CASSPTTGGNQPQHF.

V is TRBV5-1 and J is TRBJ1-5; unclear D gene. The CDR3 sequence is 17 residues long. CDR1 SGHRS and CDR2 YFSETQ come from the germline V gene. Trimming left V 2 bases short and J 0 bases short, with 15 bases between. The CDR3 sequence: CASSLSSGPYSNQPQHF. For the CDR3, the DNA is TGCGCCAGCAGCTTAAGCAGCGGTCCTTATAGCAATCAGCCCCAGCATTTT.

This clonotype was counted many times. CDR3 region: CASRTVRNEQFF. In DNA form, the CDR3 reads TGTGCCAGCCGGACTGTAAGAAATGAGCAGTTCTTC. This sequence joins TRBV5-6 and TRBJ2-1, with D maybe TRBD2 (5 bases). Trimming left V 7 bases short and J 7 bases short, with 12 bases between. The CDR3 runs to 12 residues. CDR1 is SGHDT, CDR2 YYEEEE, per germline. Combining the CDR3 with reference TRBV5-6 and TRBJ2-1 gives the whole variable domain DAGVTQSPTHLIKTRGQQVTLRCSPKSGHDTVSWYQQALGQGPQFIFQYYEEEERQRGNFPDRFSGHQFPNYSSELNVNALLLGDSALYLCASRTVRNEQFFGPGTRLTVL.

This rearrangement joins TRBV7-2 to TRBJ2-2; TRBD2 agrees at 7 bases. This CDR3 has 15 residues. Germline V gives CDR1 SGHTA, CDR2 FQGNSA. V lost 6 bases and J lost 4; bases outside the gene matches: 8. The CDR3 bases are TGTGCCAGCAGGTCTAGCGGTACCTCCACCGGGGAGCTGTTTTTT. Encoded protein: CASRSSGTSTGELFF.

V is TRBV7-2 and J is TRBJ2-7; D might be TRBD2 (6 bases). The V gene lost 2 bases and the J gene lost 2 bases, with 10 bases spanning the gap. Germline V lookup: CDR1 SGHTA, CDR2 FQGNSA. The CDR3 sequence is 14 residues long. In DNA, the CDR3 is TGTGCCAGCAGCTTATTCGGGGGTGCCTACGAGCAGTACTTC. This gives the protein CASSLFGGAYEQYF.

The chain carries TRBV19 and TRBJ2-1; weak D call: TRBD2 (5 bases). CDR3 length: 13 amino acids. CDR1 is LNHDA and CDR2 is SQIVND in the germline V gene (reference sequence). The germline V and J ends were trimmed by 6 bases and 6 bases, with 12 bases remaining between them. CDR3 bases: TGTGCCAGTAGCCTGGACTGGGCCAATGAGCAGTTCTTC. It encodes CASSLDWANEQFF.

This clonotype was detected only a few times. The rearrangement joins TRBV20-1 to TRBJ2-3, with 9 bases that match TRBD1. Germline CDR1 DFQATT, CDR2 SNEGSKA (reference sequence). This CDR3 spans 14 amino acids. V was clipped by 6 bases and J by 5 bases; unmatched bases: 9. CDR3 sequence (DNA): TGCAGTGCCAAGACAGGGGGTTTCATAGATACGCAGTATTTT. It translates to CSAKTGGFIDTQYF.

The chain recombines TRBV19 with TRBJ2-3, with 10 nucleotides matching TRBD1. Unmatched junction bases numbered 11, after V lost 8 bases and J lost 3 bases. Germline V gene data show CDR1 as LNHDA and CDR2 as SQIVND (reference sequence). The CDR3 loop spans 16 amino acids. CDR3 in amino acids: CASRDRGYTATDTQYF. As DNA, the CDR3 is TGTGCCAGTCGGGACAGGGGATACACAGCGACAGATACGCAGTATTTT. Drawing the rest from reference TRBV19 and TRBJ2-3, the complete variable domain is DGGITQSPKYLFRKEGQNVTLSCEQNLNHDAMYWYRQDPGQGLRLIYYSQIVNDFQKGDIAEGYSVSREKKESFPLTVTSAQKNPTAFYLCASRDRGYTATDTQYFGPGTRLTVL.

This chain links TRBV20-1 with TRBJ2-2; D not resolved. Trimming left V 6 bases short and J 3 bases short, with 8 bases between. The germline V gene encodes CDR1 DFQATT and CDR2 SNEGSKA (reference sequence). The CDR3 sequence is 12 residues long. The CDR3 protein is CSADSYTGELFF. The CDR3 coding sequence is TGCAGTGCCGACTCTTACACCGGGGAGCTGTTTTTT.

V and J are TRBV7-2 and TRBJ1-3, with unresolved D. CDR3 length: 14 amino acids. Germline CDR1 SGHTA, CDR2 FQGNSA. The ends were cut back, 5 bases at V and 5 bases at J, with 13 bases in the middle. The CDR3 is CASSPIPPRNTIYF. The DNA for the CDR3 is TGTGCCAGCAGCCCCATCCCACCGCGAAACACCATATATTTT.

In its sample, this clonotype was seen a few times. The chain has TRBV20-1 and TRBJ2-2; tentative D call: TRBD2 (6 bases). V was pared by 7 bases and J by 0 bases, with 15 bases between. Germline-derived CDR1 and CDR2 are DFQATT and SNEGSKA (reference sequence). The CDR3 totals 15 residues. CDR3 sequence (DNA): TGCAGTGTGCGACCGGAGGGACCGAACACCGGGGAGCTGTTTTTT. It codes for CSVRPEGPNTGELFF.

This chain joins TRBV6-2 or TRBV6-3 and TRBJ2-2; D is ambiguous. This CDR3 has 17 residues. CDR1 and CDR2 (germline): MNHEY, SVGEGT. V was pared by 0 bases and J by 0 bases, with 11 bases between. Here the CDR3 reads CASSYSLGTANTGELFF. The CDR3 DNA follows: TGTGCCAGCAGTTACTCCCTCGGTACGGCGAACACCGGGGAGCTGTTTTTT.

Only a few counts were recorded for this clonotype. This chain connects TRBV28 to TRBJ2-1, with D possibly TRBD2 on 5 matching bases. Looked up from germline, CDR1 is MDHEN and CDR2 is SYDVKM. The CDR3 consists of 13 residues. V gave up 8 bases and J gave up 5 bases, with 13 bases separating them. CDR3 region: CASLSRVNNEQFF. The CDR3 DNA is TGTGCCAGCCTGTCGAGGGTTAACAATGAGCAGTTCTTC.

This clonotype has only a few counts. V usage is TRBV30 and J usage is TRBJ2-1, with 7 bases identical to TRBD2. Losses at the gene ends were 2 bases for V and 4 bases for J; bases not matched to a gene: 8. CDR3 length equals 15 residues. The germline gives CDR1 GTSNPN, CDR2 SVGIG (reference sequence). The CDR3 spells CAWSNGGSTYNEQFF. In DNA, the CDR3 is TGTGCCTGGAGTAACGGCGGGAGCACTTACAATGAGCAGTTCTTC.